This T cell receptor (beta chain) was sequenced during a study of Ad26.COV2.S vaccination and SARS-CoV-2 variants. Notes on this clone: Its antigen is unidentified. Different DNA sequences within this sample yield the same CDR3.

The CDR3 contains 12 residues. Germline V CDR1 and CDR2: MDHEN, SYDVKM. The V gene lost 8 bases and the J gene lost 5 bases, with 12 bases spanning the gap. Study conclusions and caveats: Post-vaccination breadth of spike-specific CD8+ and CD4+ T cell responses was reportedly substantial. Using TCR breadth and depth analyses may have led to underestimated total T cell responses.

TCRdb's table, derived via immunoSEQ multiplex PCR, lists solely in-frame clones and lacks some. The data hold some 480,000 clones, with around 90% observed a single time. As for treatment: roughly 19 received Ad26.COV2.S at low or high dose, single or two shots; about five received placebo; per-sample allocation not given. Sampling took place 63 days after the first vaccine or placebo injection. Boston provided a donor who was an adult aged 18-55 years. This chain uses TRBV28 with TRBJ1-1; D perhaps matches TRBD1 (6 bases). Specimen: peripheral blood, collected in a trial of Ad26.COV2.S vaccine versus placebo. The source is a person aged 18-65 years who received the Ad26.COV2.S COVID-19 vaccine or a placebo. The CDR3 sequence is CASRGGGTEAFF. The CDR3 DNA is TGTGCCAGCCGGGGAGGGGGGACTGAAGCTTTCTTT. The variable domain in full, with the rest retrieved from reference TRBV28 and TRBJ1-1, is DVKVTQSSRYLVKRTGEKVFLECVQDMDHENMFWYRQDPGLGLRLIYFSYDVKMKEKGDIPEGYSVSREKKERFSLILESASTNQTSMYLCASRGGGTEAFFGQGTRLTVV.